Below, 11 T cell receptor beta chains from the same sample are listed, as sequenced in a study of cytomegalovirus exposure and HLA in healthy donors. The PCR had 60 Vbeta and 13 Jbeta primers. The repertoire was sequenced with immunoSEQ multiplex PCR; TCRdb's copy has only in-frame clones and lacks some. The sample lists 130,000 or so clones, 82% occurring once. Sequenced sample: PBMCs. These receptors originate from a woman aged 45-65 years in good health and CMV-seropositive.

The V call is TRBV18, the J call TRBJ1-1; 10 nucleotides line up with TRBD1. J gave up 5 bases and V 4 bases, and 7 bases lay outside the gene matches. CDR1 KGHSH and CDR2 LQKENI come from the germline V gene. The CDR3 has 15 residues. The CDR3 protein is CASSQRTGGETEAFF. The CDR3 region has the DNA TGTGCCAGCTCACAACGGACAGGGGGAGAGACTGAAGCTTTCTTT.

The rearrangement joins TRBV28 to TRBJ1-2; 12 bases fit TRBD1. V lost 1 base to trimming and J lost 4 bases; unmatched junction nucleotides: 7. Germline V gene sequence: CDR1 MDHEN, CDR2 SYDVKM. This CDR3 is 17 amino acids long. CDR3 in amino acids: CASSLSWDRGRIYGYTF. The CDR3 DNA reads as TGTGCCAGCAGTTTATCGTGGGACAGGGGGCGCATCTATGGCTACACCTTC.

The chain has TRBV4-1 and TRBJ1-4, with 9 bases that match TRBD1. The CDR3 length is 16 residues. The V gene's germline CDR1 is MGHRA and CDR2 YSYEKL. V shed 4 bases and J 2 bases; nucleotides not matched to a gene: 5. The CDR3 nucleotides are TGCGCCAGCAGCCTCCGGGACAGGGCTACTAATGAAAAACTGTTTTTT. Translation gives CASSLRDRATNEKLFF.

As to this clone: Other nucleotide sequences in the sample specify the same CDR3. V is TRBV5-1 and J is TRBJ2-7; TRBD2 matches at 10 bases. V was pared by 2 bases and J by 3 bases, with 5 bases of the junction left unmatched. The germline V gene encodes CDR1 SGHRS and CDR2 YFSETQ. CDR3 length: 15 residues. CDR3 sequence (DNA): TGCGCCAGCAGCTTAGGCGCTAGCGGGAGCTACGAGCAGTACTTC. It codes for CASSLGASGSYEQYF.

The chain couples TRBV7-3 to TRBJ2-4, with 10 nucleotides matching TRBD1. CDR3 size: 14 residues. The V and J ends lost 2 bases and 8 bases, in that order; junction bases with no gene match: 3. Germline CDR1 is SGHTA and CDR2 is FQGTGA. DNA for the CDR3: TGTGCCAGCAGCTTAGTCGGGACAGGGGACATTCAGTACTTC. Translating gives CASSLVGTGDIQYF.

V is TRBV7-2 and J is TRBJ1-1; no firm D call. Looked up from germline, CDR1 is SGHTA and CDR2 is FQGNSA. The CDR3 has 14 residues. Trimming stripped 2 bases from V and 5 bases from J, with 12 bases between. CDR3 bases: TGTGCCAGCAGCTTAAATCCGGCGGGGACTGAAGCTTTCTTT. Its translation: CASSLNPAGTEAFF.

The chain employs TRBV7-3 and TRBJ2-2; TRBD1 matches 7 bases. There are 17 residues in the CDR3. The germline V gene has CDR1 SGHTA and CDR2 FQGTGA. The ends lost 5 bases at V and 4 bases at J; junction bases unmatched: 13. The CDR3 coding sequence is TGTGCCAGCAGCCCCATGCCGACAGGGTACGGCACCGGGGAGCTGTTTTTT. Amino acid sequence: CASSPMPTGYGTGELFF.

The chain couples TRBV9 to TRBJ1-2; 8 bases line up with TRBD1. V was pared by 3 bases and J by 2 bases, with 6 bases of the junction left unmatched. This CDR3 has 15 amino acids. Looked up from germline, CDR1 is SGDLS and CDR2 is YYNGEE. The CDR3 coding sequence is TGTGCCAGCAGCGACCTGGGACAGGACAACTATGGCTACACCTTC. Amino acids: CASSDLGQDNYGYTF.

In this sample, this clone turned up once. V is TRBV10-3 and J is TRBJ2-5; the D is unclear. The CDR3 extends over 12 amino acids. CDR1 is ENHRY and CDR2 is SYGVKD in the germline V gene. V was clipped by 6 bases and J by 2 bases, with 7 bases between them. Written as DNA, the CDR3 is TGTGCCATCAGCCTAGAACAAGAGACCCAGTACTTC. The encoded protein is CAISLEQETQYF.

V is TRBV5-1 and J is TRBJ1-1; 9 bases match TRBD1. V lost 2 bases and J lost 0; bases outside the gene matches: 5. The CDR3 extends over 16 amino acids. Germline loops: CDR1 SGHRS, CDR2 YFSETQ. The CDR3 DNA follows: TGCGCCAGCAGCTTCCGGGACAGGGCCATGAACACTGAAGCTTTCTTT. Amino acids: CASSFRDRAMNTEAFF. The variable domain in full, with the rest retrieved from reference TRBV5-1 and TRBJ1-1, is KAGVTQTPRYLIKTRGQQVTLSCSPISGHRSVSWYQQTPGQGLQFLFEYFSETQRNKGNFPGRFSGRQFSNSRSEMNVSTLELGDSALYLCASSFRDRAMNTEAFFGQGTRLTVV.

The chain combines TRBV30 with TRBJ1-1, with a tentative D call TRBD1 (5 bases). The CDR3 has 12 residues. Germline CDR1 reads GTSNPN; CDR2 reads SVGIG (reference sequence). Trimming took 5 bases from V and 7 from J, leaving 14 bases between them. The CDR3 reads CAWGQGGGEAFF. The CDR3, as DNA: TGTGCCTGGGGCCAGGGTGGTGGTGAAGCTTTCTTT.